The clone carrying this T cell receptor beta chain was observed many times. The antigen remains undetermined. This entry comes from a study of T-cell reconstitution after alpha-beta-depleted transplantation in children. Findings and caveats of the study: Newly generated T cells supplied most T-cell counts and diversity one year post-transplant. About two months after transplant, alpha-beta T cells reportedly came from several hundred expanded graft clones. Surviving recipient T cells and intrathymic progenitors accounted for some patients' high TCRbeta diversity at day 60.

Using unique molecular identifiers, the investigators prepared the TCRbeta library. Each CDR3 protein is one row after TCRdb ran MiXCR on the PCR reads. Altogether around 210,000 distinct CDR3 sequences are present, roughly 7% being singletons, with the ten largest covering 5.5%. Germline V gene sequence: CDR1 SQVTM, CDR2 ANQGSEA. Trimming stripped 7 bases from V and 5 bases from J, with 20 bases between. The CDR3 runs to 14 residues. This clonotype originated in a boy aged 2 to 9 with acute lymphoblastic leukemia, due to receive a stem cell transplant. This sample comprised PBMCs, obtained before TCRalphabeta/CD19-depleted stem cell transplant. The V call is TRBV29-1, the J call TRBJ2-5; perhaps TRBD2 as D (5 bases). The CDR3 nucleotides are TGCAGCGGTGGAAGCGGCCCCCCCCCGGAGACCCAGTACTTC. This sequence encodes CSGGSGPPPETQYF. Based on the CDR3 plus reference TRBV29-1 and TRBJ2-5, the full variable domain is SAVISQKPSRDICQRGTSLTIQCQVDSQVTMMFWYRQQPGQSLTLIATANQGSEATYESGFVIDKFPISRPNLTFSTLTVSNMSPEDSSIYLCSGGSGPPPETQYFGPGTRLLVL.